This T cell receptor (beta chain) was sequenced for a study of blood T cell repertoires in COVID-19. The CDR3 extends over 17 amino acids. Looked up from germline, CDR1 is SNHLY and CDR2 is FYNNEI. The ends lost 5 bases at V and 0 bases at J; junction bases unmatched: 7. Sequencing used immunoSEQ multiplex PCR; TCRdb keeps in-frame clones, though not all of them. The sample lists about 54,000 clones, 90% seen once, with 6.5% to 9% in the top ten. The chain combines TRBV2 with TRBJ2-3; 11 nucleotides agree with TRBD2. The TCR was taken from a woman in her 40s with active COVID-19. Sequenced input: peripheral blood. CDR3 loop: CASSPTSGGISTDTQYF. The CDR3 DNA reads TGTGCCAGCAGTCCAACTAGCGGGGGAATTAGCACAGATACGCAGTATTTT.